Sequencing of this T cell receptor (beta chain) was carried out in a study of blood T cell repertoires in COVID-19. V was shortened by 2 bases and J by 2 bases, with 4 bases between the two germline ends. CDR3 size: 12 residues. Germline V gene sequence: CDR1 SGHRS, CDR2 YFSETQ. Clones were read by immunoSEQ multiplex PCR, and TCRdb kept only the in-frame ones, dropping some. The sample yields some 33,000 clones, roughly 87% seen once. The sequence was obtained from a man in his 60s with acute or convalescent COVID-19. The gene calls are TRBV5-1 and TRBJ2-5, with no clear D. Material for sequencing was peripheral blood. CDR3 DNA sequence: TGCGCCAGCAGCTTAACACAAGAGACCCAGTACTTC. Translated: CASSLTQETQYF. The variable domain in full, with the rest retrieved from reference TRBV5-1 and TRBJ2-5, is KAGVTQTPRYLIKTRGQQVTLSCSPISGHRSVSWYQQTPGQGLQFLFEYFSETQRNKGNFPGRFSGRQFSNSRSEMNVSTLELGDSALYLCASSLTQETQYFGPGTRLLVL.